This section outlines one T cell receptor beta chain sequence together with its context. This specimen comes from a study of T-cell memory formation after mild COVID-19. Each CDR3 protein is one row after TCRdb ran MiXCR on the 5' RACE reads. The sample carries 90,000 to 120,000 distinct CDR3 sequences, over 15% recorded once. What was sequenced was PBMCs or a T cell subset sorted from them (not recorded which). The TCR was taken from a man aged 18-30 years who had mild COVID-19 (a few samples of this study predate the infection). Cell type and time point are not known.

CDR3 DNA sequence: TGCGCCAGCAGCTTGGCAGAGGGTGGAACAGATACGCAGTATTTT. Translated, it gives CASSLAEGGTDTQYF. The J gene is TRBJ2-3, the V gene TRBV5-1; a weak D match, TRBD2 (5 bases). The CDR3 contains 15 residues. Trimming took off 0 bases at V and 3 bases at J, with 11 bases between the two ends. Germline values: CDR1 SGHRS, CDR2 YFSETQ.